Listed here is a single T cell receptor beta chain. TCRdb's copy holds only in-frame clones and misses some; the assay was immunoSEQ multiplex PCR. The data hold 120,000 or so clones, with just over 75% observed a single time. This sample was included in a study of blood T cell repertoires in COVID-19. The TCR was taken from a woman of 80 years or more with acute or convalescent COVID-19. The sequenced sample was peripheral blood.

The CDR3 reads CASSPGSGDNEKLFF. In DNA form, the CDR3 reads TGTGCCAGCAGCCCAGGGTCAGGGGATAATGAAAAACTGTTTTTT. V usage is TRBV7-2 and J usage is TRBJ1-4; a possible D gene is TRBD1 (6 bases). There are 15 residues in the CDR3. Germline lookup yields CDR1 SGHTA and CDR2 FQGNSA. Trimming removed 5 bases at V and 4 bases at J, with 14 bases between.